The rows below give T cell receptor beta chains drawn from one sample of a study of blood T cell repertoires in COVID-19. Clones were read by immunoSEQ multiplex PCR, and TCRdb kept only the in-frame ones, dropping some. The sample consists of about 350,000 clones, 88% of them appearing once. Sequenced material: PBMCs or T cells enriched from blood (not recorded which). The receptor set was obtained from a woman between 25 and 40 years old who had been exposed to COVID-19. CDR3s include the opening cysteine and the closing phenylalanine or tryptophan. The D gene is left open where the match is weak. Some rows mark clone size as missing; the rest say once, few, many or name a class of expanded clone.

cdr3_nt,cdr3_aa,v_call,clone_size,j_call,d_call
TGTGCCAGCTCACGGGGACAGGACGAGACCCAGTACTTC,CASSRGQDETQYF,TRBV18,NA,TRBJ2-5,TRBD1
TGTGCCAGCAGCCGACTAGCGGGAGGGTACTACAATGAGCAGTTCTTC,CASSRLAGGYYNEQFF,TRBV6-4,NA,TRBJ2-1,TRBD2
TGTGCCAGCAGCCCGGAAGGGACAGGGATACACGAGCAGTACTTC,CASSPEGTGIHEQYF,TRBV5-4,NA,TRBJ2-7,TRBD1
TGTGCCAGTCTAGGGCGAGGGGGTTCACCCCTCCACTTT,CASLGRGGSPLHF,TRBV2,NA,TRBJ1-6,NA
TGCGCCAGCAGCTTGGGACAGGGGATTTCCTACGAGCAGTACTTC,CASSLGQGISYEQYF,TRBV5-1,NA,TRBJ2-7,TRBD1
TGTGCCAGCAGTTTTGGGCAGTTGAACACTGAAGCTTTCTTT,CASSFGQLNTEAFF,TRBV28,NA,TRBJ1-1,NA
TGTGCCTGGACCAGGCCGGGGACAAACTACGAGCAGTACTTC,CAWTRPGTNYEQYF,TRBV30,NA,TRBJ2-7,NA
TGCAGCGTCCGGGACTCCTACTCTGGAAACACCATATATTTT,CSVRDSYSGNTIYF,TRBV29-1,NA,TRBJ1-3,NA
TGTGCCAGCAGTTACCGAGGACAGGGGATTTACGAGCAGTACTTC,CASSYRGQGIYEQYF,TRBV6-5,few,TRBJ2-7,TRBD1
TGTGCCTGGAGTGTAGGTAGCAGTCAGACCCAGTACTTC,CAWSVGSSQTQYF,TRBV30,NA,TRBJ2-5,NA
TGTGCCAGCAGCTTTAGCGTGAACACTGAAGCTTTCTTT,CASSFSVNTEAFF,TRBV7-9,NA,TRBJ1-1,NA
TGTGCCAGCAGTGATACCTCCGATAGAGAAGCTTTCTTT,CASSDTSDREAFF,TRBV2,NA,TRBJ1-1,NA
TGTGCCAGCAGTGAATTGAGCGGGCTCGCCAAAAACATTCAGTACTTC,CASSELSGLAKNIQYF,TRBV2,once,TRBJ2-4,NA
TGTGCCAGCAGCATGCCCCGCCAGGGGGGGCAGTACTTC,CASSMPRQGGQYF,TRBV28,NA,TRBJ2-7,NA
TGTGCCAGCAGCACAGGGTTCGAGCAGTACTTC,CASSTGFEQYF,TRBV5-6,NA,TRBJ2-7,NA
TGCGCCAGCAGCGTGGCTCTACTAGCGGGGTACGAGCAGTACTTC,CASSVALLAGYEQYF,TRBV5-1,NA,TRBJ2-7,TRBD2
TGTGCCAGCAGCTTAGGTACTAGCGGGAGCGATGAGCAGTTCTTC,CASSLGTSGSDEQFF,TRBV7-2,NA,TRBJ2-1,TRBD2
TGTGCTAGTGGTTTGGTACTAGCGGGAGGACCCTACGAGCAGTACTTC,CASGLVLAGGPYEQYF,TRBV12-5,NA,TRBJ2-7,TRBD2
TGCGCCAGCAGCCAATCGGACAGCTACTATGGCTACACCTTC,CASSQSDSYYGYTF,TRBV5-1,NA,TRBJ1-2,NA
TGTGCCTGGAGTGTAGGGGACAGGGCGAACACTGAAGCTTTCTTT,CAWSVGDRANTEAFF,TRBV30,few,TRBJ1-1,TRBD1
TGTGCCACCAGTGATCCGGGGGGGAATTACCAAGAGACCCAGTACTTC,CATSDPGGNYQETQYF,TRBV24-1,once,TRBJ2-5,TRBD2
TGTGCCAGCTCGACCATAGCAGCGAACACCGGGGAGCTGTTTTTT,CASSTIAANTGELFF,TRBV18,NA,TRBJ2-2,NA
TGTGCCAGCAGCCTCCCTAGGGAGGAGACCCAGTACTTC,CASSLPREETQYF,TRBV7-8,many,TRBJ2-5,NA
TGTGCCAGCTCACAAGCACGCCGGGACAGGGGGCACTCACCCCTCCACTTT,CASSQARRDRGHSPLHF,TRBV18,NA,TRBJ1-6,TRBD1
TGTGCCAGCAGCTTCGACAGGAACACTGAAGCTTTCTTT,CASSFDRNTEAFF,TRBV3-1/TRBV3-2,NA,TRBJ1-1,NA
TGTGCCAGTAGTATAACGACAGCCCGGGAGACCCAGTACTTC,CASSITTARETQYF,TRBV19,NA,TRBJ2-5,NA
TGTGCCAGCAGCGTAATAAATTGTGAGCAGTACTTC,CASSVINCEQYF,TRBV9,NA,TRBJ2-7,NA
TGCAGTGCTAGTAGGGGACAGGGACACCCTGAAGCTTTCTTT,CSASRGQGHPEAFF,TRBV20-1,NA,TRBJ1-1,TRBD1
TGCAGCGGTACAGCTGGCTATGGCTACACCTTC,CSGTAGYGYTF,TRBV29-1,few,TRBJ1-2,NA
TGCAGCGTCAGACAGGGGGCTGGAAACACCATATATTTT,CSVRQGAGNTIYF,TRBV29-1,NA,TRBJ1-3,TRBD1
TGCGCCAGCAGCTCTTCAGGGGTTGGGGGCACTGAAGCTTTCTTT,CASSSSGVGGTEAFF,TRBV5-1,NA,TRBJ1-1,NA
TGCGCCAGCAAGGCGGGTGAAGAGACCCAGTACTTC,CASKAGEETQYF,TRBV5-1,NA,TRBJ2-5,NA
TGTGCCAGTAAGACAGGGATTTGGTTCGGCACCGGGGAGCTGTTTTTT,CASKTGIWFGTGELFF,TRBV9,NA,TRBJ2-2,TRBD1
TGTGCCAGCAGCTTCGAAAGGACGGGAAAAGAGACCCAGTACTTC,CASSFERTGKETQYF,TRBV5-8,NA,TRBJ2-5,NA
TGTGCCAGCAGTTTAAGAGGAGACCTCTACGAGCAGTACTTC,CASSLRGDLYEQYF,TRBV27,NA,TRBJ2-7,NA
TGTGCCAGCAGCTTGAGACTCGGACAGGGACGGGACGAGCAGTACTTC,CASSLRLGQGRDEQYF,TRBV11-2,NA,TRBJ2-7,TRBD1
TGTGCCAGCAGCTTACAACAAGACACTGAAGCTTTCTTT,CASSLQQDTEAFF,TRBV7-3,few,TRBJ1-1,NA
TGTGCCAGCTCACCACAGGGAGGGAGCACAGATACGCAGTATTTT,CASSPQGGSTDTQYF,TRBV18,NA,TRBJ2-3,TRBD2
TGTGCCAGCAGTCCGACTAGCGGGGAATACAATGAGCAGTTCTTC,CASSPTSGEYNEQFF,TRBV6-4,NA,TRBJ2-1,TRBD2
TGTGCCACCAGTGACTCGGGACAGGGAACCTACGAGCAGTACTTC,CATSDSGQGTYEQYF,TRBV24-1,NA,TRBJ2-7,TRBD1
TGCAGCGTTTGGGGCGCGGACTATGGCTACACCTTC,CSVWGADYGYTF,TRBV29-1,NA,TRBJ1-2,NA
TGTGCCAGCCGCCTACAAATACTAGCGGGAGTTCGTTTT,CASRLQILAGVRF,TRBV21-1,NA,TRBJ2-3,NA
TGTGCCAGCAGTCTATCGACAATTACCGGGGAGCTGTTTTTT,CASSLSTITGELFF,TRBV27,NA,TRBJ2-2,NA
TGTGCCAGCAGTTTAGGGCAGATGAACACTGAAGCTTTCTTT,CASSLGQMNTEAFF,TRBV28,once,TRBJ1-1,NA
TGTGCCAGCAGCCAGACTGAATCCTACGAGCAGTACTTC,CASSQTESYEQYF,TRBV28,NA,TRBJ2-7,NA
TGTGCCAGCAGCCGTGGACAGGCAGACTATGGCTACACCTTC,CASSRGQADYGYTF,TRBV7-9,NA,TRBJ1-2,TRBD1
TGTGCCAGCCTGGACAGGGGGCACACAGATACGCAGTATTTT,CASLDRGHTDTQYF,TRBV28,NA,TRBJ2-3,TRBD1
TGTGCCAGCAGCCCCTCACTAGCGGGAGGCGCGAATGAGCAGTTCTTC,CASSPSLAGGANEQFF,TRBV9,NA,TRBJ2-1,TRBD2
TGTGCCAGCAGGACAGGGACGATCTCTGGAAACACCATATATTTT,CASRTGTISGNTIYF,TRBV2,NA,TRBJ1-3,TRBD1
TGTGCCAGCAGCCCACGGGGGGACTATGGCTACACCTTC,CASSPRGDYGYTF,TRBV11-3,NA,TRBJ1-2,NA
TGTGCTAGTGGTTTGCTCACAGGGGGCGCGGGAAACACCATATATTTT,CASGLLTGGAGNTIYF,TRBV12-5,NA,TRBJ1-3,TRBD1
TGTGCCAGCAGCCAGGGAGGCCAGCCCCAGCATTTT,CASSQGGQPQHF,TRBV3-1/TRBV3-2,NA,TRBJ1-5,NA
TGCAGTGCTTTCAAAGAGACCCAGTACTTC,CSAFKETQYF,TRBV20-1,NA,TRBJ2-5,NA
TGTGCCAGCAGCTTACTTCTGACAGATACGCAGTATTTT,CASSLLLTDTQYF,TRBV11-2,NA,TRBJ2-3,NA
TGTGCCAGCAGTGAGTCATGGCCGGGGAGTAGGGACAATGAGCAGTTCTTC,CASSESWPGSRDNEQFF,TRBV2,NA,TRBJ2-1,NA
TGTGCCAGCAGCCCGGGACAGGGGACAGATACGCAGTATTTT,CASSPGQGTDTQYF,TRBV19,once,TRBJ2-3,TRBD1